The rows below give T cell receptor beta chains drawn from one sample of a study of T cell changes during pregnancy in multiple sclerosis. The repertoire was sequenced with immunoSEQ multiplex PCR; TCRdb's copy has only in-frame clones and lacks some. This sample has about 80,000 clones, with approximately 91% found just once. This specimen consisted of peripheral blood, obtained before pregnancy. Receptors were obtained from a female donor with multiple sclerosis, enrolled in a pregnancy study. The CDR3 runs from the conserved cysteine through the conserved F or W. D genes are given only for firm matches. Rows give clone size only sometimes, using once, few, many, or a class for an expanded clone.

TRBJ2-2	TRBV15	15	-	-	CATSRGTPNTGELFF	TGTGCCACCAGCAGAGGGACACCGAACACCGGGGAGCTGTTTTTT
TRBJ2-1	TRBV4-1	15	-	TRBD2	CASRAGLAGDNEQFF	TGCGCCAGCCGAGCGGGACTAGCGGGGGACAATGAGCAGTTCTTC
TRBJ1-6	TRBV6-5	15	-	TRBD1	CASTTTGTGSSPLHF	TGTGCCAGCACCACAACCGGGACAGGGAGTTCACCCCTCCACTTT
TRBJ2-7	TRBV5-6	15	-	TRBD1	CASSLTGTGGREQYF	TGTGCCAGCAGCCTGACCGGGACAGGGGGCCGGGAGCAGTACTTC
TRBJ2-3	TRBV9	14	-	-	CASSVAGSTDTQYF	TGTGCCAGCAGCGTAGCAGGCTCCACAGATACGCAGTATTTT
TRBJ2-3	TRBV7-7	12	-	TRBD2	CASSSGEGTQYF	TGTGCTAGCAGCTCTGGGGAGGGTACGCAGTATTTT
TRBJ1-1	TRBV25-1	15	-	-	CASSPGGGRRTEAFF	TGTGCCAGCAGCCCCGGGGGGGGGCGCCGCACTGAAGCTTTCTTT
TRBJ1-1	TRBV5-6	12	-	-	CASSSEGRGAFF	TGTGCCAGCAGCTCTGAGGGGAGGGGAGCTTTCTTT
TRBJ1-1	TRBV5-1	14	few	-	CASSLAEGVTEAFF	TGCGCCAGCAGCTTGGCCGAAGGGGTCACTGAAGCTTTCTTT
TRBJ1-2	TRBV7-9	15	-	-	CASSLARGAGYGYTF	TGTGCCAGCAGCTTAGCTCGGGGGGCCGGCTATGGCTACACCTTC